The present entry profiles one T cell receptor (beta chain) with its context. This sample is part of a study of cytomegalovirus exposure and HLA in healthy donors. Study at large: The 120 million or so unique TCR beta sequences, from about 190 million T cells, were found by an earlier analysis.

Donors were nominally healthy when sampled, though unrecorded immune exposures were likely. The PCR made use of 60 Vbeta and 13 Jbeta primers. Repertoires were generated with immunoSEQ multiplex PCR, while TCRdb's copy carries only in-frame clones and drops some. The table shows approximately 130,000 clones, with roughly 77% occurring only once. This sequence originates from a man in his late teens or twenties in good health and CMV-seronegative. The source material was PBMCs.

For the CDR3, the DNA is TGCAGCGTTTTACCCGGGACAGGCGAGCAGTACTTC. This gives the protein CSVLPGTGEQYF. The V and J genes are TRBV29-1 and TRBJ2-7, with 8 bases identical to TRBD1. Germline trimming cut 5 bases from V and 6 bases from J; bases unmatched to any gene: 6. The CDR3 is 12 amino acids. The germline CDR1 and CDR2 sequences are SQVTM and ANQGSEA.